The 2 T cell receptor beta chains below were found in one sample sequenced in a study of Ad26.COV2.S vaccination and SARS-CoV-2 variants. Treatment here: about 20 received Ad26.COV2.S at low or high dose, single or two shots; several received placebo; per-sample allocation not given. Material that was analyzed had been drawn on day 63 after the first vaccine or placebo injection. Measured with immunoSEQ multiplex PCR; TCRdb has only the in-frame clones, and not every one. The sample has some 400,000 clones, over 75% seen once. The sample consisted of peripheral blood, taken in a trial of Ad26.COV2.S vaccine versus placebo. The receptors shown here come from a person between 18 and 65 years old who received the Ad26.COV2.S COVID-19 vaccine or a placebo.

This chain connects TRBV24-1 to TRBJ2-1; D ambiguous. The CDR3 loop spans 13 amino acids. Trimming removed 7 bases at V and 0 bases at J, with 6 bases between. The V gene's germline CDR1 is KGHDR and CDR2 SFDVKD. For the CDR3, the DNA is TGTGCCACCAGGGCGGACTCCTACAATGAGCAGTTCTTC. Amino acids: CATRADSYNEQFF.

To note about this clone: This same CDR3 is encoded by further DNA sequences in the sample. The chain carries TRBV6-2 or TRBV6-3 and TRBJ2-7; 10 positions agree with TRBD1. The CDR3 consists of 15 residues. The germline CDR1 and CDR2 sequences are MNHEY and SVGEGT. V was pared by 2 bases and J by 2 bases, with 3 bases of the junction left unmatched. Written as DNA, the CDR3 is TGTGCCAGCAGTTACAGAGACAGGGGGCCCTACGAGCAGTACTTC. Its translation: CASSYRDRGPYEQYF.